This T cell receptor beta chain was obtained from a study of circulating CD8 cells and anti-PD-1 response in melanoma. This clonotype is termed medium-sized. TCR libraries were prepared from 15 ng of total RNA with the QIAseq Immune Repertoire TCR panel. One entry per CDR3 protein, called by TCRdb with MiXCR from the reads. This table has around 350 distinct CDR3 sequences, roughly 12% appearing once. From live CD3+CD8+TCRalphabeta+ cells, four PD-1 and/or TIGIT subsets were sorted. This material consisted of CD8+ T cells from PBMCs, taken at baseline or after one month of anti-PD-1 therapy (not recorded which). The receptor was isolated from a human donor with melanoma.

The CDR3 protein is CASGGMKEQFF. Written as DNA, the CDR3 is TGTGCCAGCGGGGGGATGAAGGAGCAGTTCTTC. The chain combines TRBV9 with TRBJ2-1, with a possible D match to TRBD2 (6 bases). The CDR3 consists of 11 residues. CDR1 and CDR2 from the germline V gene are SGDLS and YYNGEE. With 7 bases removed from V and 10 bases from J, the gap between germline ends came to 12 bases.